These 3 T cell receptor beta chains were all obtained from the same sample, sequenced in a study of OX40 agonist ivuxolimab in advanced cancers. Data came from immunoSEQ multiplex PCR; TCRdb stores just in-frame clones and leaves some out. This sample has tens of thousands of clones, with around 87% found just once. This sample comprised CD4+ or CD8+ T cells sorted from blood, obtained in a trial of the OX40 agonist ivuxolimab. All receptors derive from an adult with an advanced solid tumor such as melanoma, head and neck, liver or kidney cancer.

The chain carries TRBV29-1 and TRBJ2-3, with 14 bases aligning to TRBD2. The J segment lost 4 bases and the V segment lost 7 bases, leaving 7 bases of the junction unmatched. This CDR3 region has 15 residues. Germline V gene lookup returns CDR1 SQVTM and CDR2 ANQGSEA. CDR3 protein: CSAAGTSGGPDTQYF. The CDR3 region has the DNA TGCAGCGCAGCTGGGACTAGCGGGGGTCCAGATACGCAGTATTTT.

This clone came up once. V is TRBV10-1 and J is TRBJ2-7; no firm D call. The germline gives CDR1 WNHNN, CDR2 SYGVQD (reference sequence). The CDR3 length is 13 residues. V was trimmed by 2 bases and J by 6 bases, leaving 11 bases between them. DNA of the CDR3: TGCGCCAGCAGTGAGGGTGGACGGGCCGAGCAGTACTTC. It is translated as CASSEGGRAEQYF.

This clone was observed a handful of times. In nucleotides, the CDR3 is TGTGCCAGCAGCCAAGACAGGGCTTGGTATGGCTACACCTTC. Translated, it gives CASSQDRAWYGYTF. J is TRBJ1-2 and V is TRBV14, with a tentative D call TRBD1 (5 bases). Germline values: CDR1 SGHDN, CDR2 FVKESK. The CDR3 runs 14 residues. V lost 0 bases, J lost 5 bases, and 10 bases lay in between.